This TCR beta chain was identified during a study of cytomegalovirus exposure and HLA in healthy donors. Study information: Across 350 to 500 genotyped donors, more than 75% landed in the Caucasian-associated ancestry cluster. General study points: There were 150 to 200 TCR beta chains listed as cytomegalovirus-associated.

PCR was performed using 60 Vbeta and 13 Jbeta primers. The method was immunoSEQ multiplex PCR; TCRdb's version includes in-frame clones alone and lacks a portion of them. The sample has fewer than 200,000 clones; approximately 77% are singletons. The table lists this clone with a count of one. Its antigen is currently unknown. Material: PBMCs. The TCR originated in a male donor in good health and CMV-seronegative.

CDR3 in DNA: TGTGCCAGCAGTTTGCCCGGGACAGGTTACTACGAGCAGTACTTC. It yields the protein CASSLPGTGYYEQYF. This chain links TRBV6-1 with TRBJ2-7, with TRBD1 matching 8 bases. Trimming removed 5 bases from V and 3 bases from J; junction bases left unmatched: 9. From germline, CDR1 is MNHNS and CDR2 SASEGT. This CDR3 contains 15 residues.